These 25 T cell receptor beta chains were all obtained from the same sample, sequenced in a study of CD8 T cells in Susac syndrome. An amount of RNA that ranged from roughly 0.5 to 1 ug was reverse transcribed with random hexamers. In TCRdb, the immunoSEQ multiplex PCR reads were re-called with MiXCR into one record per CDR3 protein. This sample yields over 150,000 distinct CDR3 sequences, of which approximately 95% are seen a single time; under 0.095% belongs to the top ten. Input material: CD4+ T cells from PBMCs. The receptors were sampled from a human donor with multiple sclerosis.

This chain uses TRBV12-3 or TRBV12-4 with TRBJ1-3; D is ambiguous. The CDR3 totals 13 residues. V was pared by 6 bases and J by 2 bases, with 8 bases between. The CDR3 is CASSFNPGNTIYF. The CDR3 region has the DNA TGTGCCAGCAGCTTCAACCCTGGAAACACCATATATTTT.

The chain joins TRBV10-3 to TRBJ2-7, with no clear D. Trimming removed 0 bases at V and 3 bases at J, with 6 bases between. The CDR3 has 13 residues. Germline values: CDR1 ENHRY, CDR2 SYGVKD. The CDR3 coding sequence is TGTGCCATCAGTGAGTCGGAGAGCTACGAGCAGTACTTC. This codes for CAISESESYEQYF.

The chain has TRBV7-9 and TRBJ2-2, with D possibly called TRBD1 or TRBD2 (5 bases each). Germline CDR1 is SEHNR and CDR2 is FQNEAQ (reference sequence). The CDR3 covers 15 residues. V lost 6 bases and J lost 1, with 12 bases in between. Written as DNA, the CDR3 is TGTGCCAGCAGGGGGACCGCCTGGAACACCGGGGAGCTGTTTTTT. Residues: CASRGTAWNTGELFF.

CDR3: CSARPLGRGDYEQYF. CDR3 DNA sequence: TGCAGTGCTAGGCCCCTGGGGCGGGGTGACTACGAGCAGTACTTC. The chain employs TRBV20-1 and TRBJ2-7; possible D gene TRBD2, 6 bases. The CDR3 runs 15 residues. Germline CDR1 and CDR2: DFQATT and SNEGSKA (reference sequence). Trimming took off 3 bases at V and 3 bases at J, with 18 bases between the two ends.

This chain links TRBV29-1 with TRBJ1-1, with D unresolved. The CDR3 is made up of 11 amino acids. Per the germline V gene, CDR1 is SQVTM and CDR2 is ANQGSEA. The V end was cut by 2 bases, the J end by 7 bases, with 8 bases between. DNA for the CDR3: TGCAGCGTTGAATGGCAGGTTGAAGCTTTCTTT. This translates into CSVEWQVEAFF. Complete variable domain (other parts from reference TRBV29-1 and TRBJ1-1): SAVISQKPSRDICQRGTSLTIQCQVDSQVTMMFWYRQQPGQSLTLIATANQGSEATYESGFVIDKFPISRPNLTFSTLTVSNMSPEDSSIYLCSVEWQVEAFFGQGTRLTVV.

This CDR3 is CASRRSSLENTEAFF. The CDR3 nucleotides are TGTGCCAGCAGGCGGAGCTCGTTGGAGAACACTGAAGCTTTCTTT. J is TRBJ1-1 and V is TRBV7-3; D not certain. CDR3 length: 15 residues. Germline lookup yields CDR1 SGHTA and CDR2 FQGTGA. V lost 6 bases and J 1 base, leaving 15 bases between the germline ends. The full variable domain, its missing parts supplied by reference TRBV7-3 and TRBJ1-1, is GAGVSQTPSNKVTEKGKYVELRCDPISGHTALYWYRQSLGQGPEFLIYFQGTGAADDSGLPNDRFFAVRPEGSVSTLKIQRTERGDSAVYLCASRRSSLENTEAFFGQGTRLTVV.

The chain is built from TRBV20-1 and TRBJ2-7; 7 positions agree with TRBD2. Trimming took 7 bases from V and 3 from J; bases not matched to a gene: 12. Germline CDR1 reads DFQATT; CDR2 reads SNEGSKA (reference sequence). This CDR3 is 14 amino acids long. The CDR3 loop reads CSVPMASGVYEQYF. In DNA form, the CDR3 reads TGCAGTGTCCCCATGGCTAGCGGCGTCTACGAGCAGTACTTC.

V and J are TRBV20-1 and TRBJ1-2, with D maybe TRBD1 (5 bases). The germline CDR1 and CDR2 sequences are DFQATT and SNEGSKA (reference sequence). V lost 6 bases, J lost 7 bases, and 12 bases lay in between. The CDR3 length is 11 residues. The CDR3 DNA is TGCAGTGCATTAGGGGTGGGTGGCTACACCTTC. Its translation: CSALGVGGYTF.

J is TRBJ1-6 and V is TRBV5-1, with D perhaps matching TRBD1 (5 bases). Trimming pared 4 bases from V and 7 bases from J, leaving 15 bases between. The V gene's germline CDR1 is SGHRS and CDR2 YFSETQ. The CDR3 covers 15 residues. CDR3 nucleotides: TGCGCCAGCAGCAAGACAGTTATTAAGAATTCACCCCTCCACTTT. Protein product: CASSKTVIKNSPLHF.

This sequence joins TRBV19 and TRBJ2-1; no clear D gene. V was trimmed by 5 bases and J by 9 bases, leaving 11 bases between them. The V gene's germline CDR1 is LNHDA and CDR2 SQIVND (reference sequence). The CDR3 is made up of 12 amino acids. As DNA, the CDR3 is TGTGCCAGTAGTTCCCACCCTGGTGAGCAGTTCTTC. It is translated as CASSSHPGEQFF.

The rearrangement joins TRBV7-2 to TRBJ2-1; 9 bases map to TRBD2. CDR1 is SGHTA and CDR2 is FQGNSA in the germline V gene. The CDR3 consists of 15 residues. The trim removed 6 bases at V and 7 bases at J, leaving 10 bases unmatched. CDR3 residues: CASRPYSGGFNEQFF. CDR3 sequence (DNA): TGTGCCAGCAGACCCTACAGCGGGGGGTTTAATGAGCAGTTCTTC.

This clonotype has just one count. The chain is built from TRBV27 and TRBJ2-3; 8 bases fit TRBD1. With V trimmed by 6 bases and J by 1 base, 6 bases remained unmatched. There are 15 residues in the CDR3. Germline CDR1 MNHEY, CDR2 SMNVEV (reference sequence). This CDR3 reads CASSKPGQGTDTQYF. CDR3 DNA sequence: TGTGCCAGCAGCAAACCGGGACAGGGCACAGATACGCAGTATTTT.

This clonotype has just a few counts. This rearrangement joins TRBV27 to TRBJ1-5, with 11 bases lining up with TRBD1. The V gene's germline CDR1 is MNHEY and CDR2 SMNVEV (reference sequence). This CDR3 comprises 14 residues. The ends lost 9 bases at V and 7 bases at J; junction bases unmatched: 8. The CDR3 reads CASRGQGAGQPQHF. The CDR3 DNA follows: TGTGCCAGTCGCGGACAGGGGGCCGGGCAGCCCCAGCATTTT.

The genes are TRBV4-3 and TRBJ2-2; tentative D call: TRBD2 (6 bases). The CDR3 contains 15 residues. Germline V gives CDR1 LGHNA, CDR2 YSLEER. Trimming shortened V by 4 bases and J by 4 bases, and 13 bases separated the two germline ends. CDR3: CASSPRTSSTGELFF. For the CDR3, the DNA is TGCGCCAGCAGCCCCCGAACTAGCAGCACCGGGGAGCTGTTTTTT.

V usage is TRBV29-1 and J usage is TRBJ2-5; the D is unclear. The CDR3 extends over 14 amino acids. Germline V gene lookup returns CDR1 SQVTM and CDR2 ANQGSEA. Between the trimmed V and J ends, which lost 2 bases and 2 bases, there was a span of 12 bases. This CDR3 reads CSVELEAHQETQYF. CDR3 nucleotides: TGCAGCGTTGAATTAGAGGCCCATCAAGAGACCCAGTACTTC.

The chain employs TRBV2 and TRBJ1-1; TRBD1 is a possible D gene (6 bases). The CDR3 extends over 13 amino acids. Trimming pared 5 bases from V and 1 base from J, leaving 8 bases between. The germline V gene encodes CDR1 SNHLY and CDR2 FYNNEI. The CDR3 is CASSRDKNTEAFF. The CDR3 DNA reads TGTGCCAGCAGTAGGGACAAGAACACTGAAGCTTTCTTT.

The chain has TRBV7-3 and TRBJ1-2; TRBD1 is a possible D gene (6 bases). The CDR3 loop spans 13 amino acids. Germline V gene data show CDR1 as SGHTA and CDR2 as FQGTGA. Trimming removed 8 bases from V and 6 bases from J, with 16 bases in between. CDR3 DNA sequence: TGTGCCAGCGGTCAGAGGGGGGTGGATGGCTACACCTTC. Translated: CASGQRGVDGYTF.

The gene calls are TRBV6-6 and TRBJ1-5; D call uncertain. This CDR3 has 14 residues. Trimming pared 3 bases from V and 7 bases from J, leaving 13 bases between. Germline values: CDR1 MNHNY, CDR2 SVGAGI (reference sequence). The CDR3 sequence is CASSYYGNRQPQHF. Here the CDR3 DNA reads TGTGCCAGCAGTTATTACGGAAACCGGCAGCCCCAGCATTTT.

The gene calls are TRBV11-2 and TRBJ2-1; D could derive from TRBD1 or TRBD2 (5 bases each). Germline-derived CDR1 and CDR2 are SGHAT and FQNNGV. This CDR3 has 17 residues. Trimming took 7 bases from V and 0 from J, leaving 19 bases between them. This chain's CDR3 is CASTLNEGTPSYNEQFF. CDR3 sequence (DNA): TGTGCCAGCACCCTAAATGAGGGGACCCCCTCCTACAATGAGCAGTTCTTC. Full variable domain (remainder filled in from reference TRBV11-2 and TRBJ2-1): EAGVAQSPRYKIIEKRQSVAFWCNPISGHATLYWYQQILGQGPKLLIQFQNNGVVDDSQLPKDRFSAERLKGVDSTLKIQPAKLEDSAVYLCASTLNEGTPSYNEQFFGPGTRLTVL.

V and J are TRBV5-4 and TRBJ2-1, with TRBD2 matching over 7 bases. The germline gives CDR1 SGHNT, CDR2 YYREEE (reference sequence). There are 16 residues in the CDR3. The V and J ends lost 7 bases and 0 bases, in that order; junction bases with no gene match: 10. CDR3 loop: CASHTSVSSSYNEQFF. In DNA form, the CDR3 reads TGTGCCAGCCATACTAGCGTCTCAAGCTCCTACAATGAGCAGTTCTTC.

A remark on this clonotype: Compared with germline, one end of the junction differs, possibly owing to a read error. The CDR3 nucleotides read TGTGCCAGCAGTGACAGGGCAACTAATGAAAAACTGCTTTTT. Translation: CASSDRATNEKLLF. The chain combines TRBV2 with TRBJ1-4, with D perhaps matching TRBD1 (5 bases). CDR1 and CDR2 from the germline V gene are SNHLY and FYNNEI. The CDR3 totals 14 residues.

The rearrangement uses TRBV12-3 or TRBV12-4 and TRBJ2-1; 8 positions match TRBD2. V trimming: 6 bases; J trimming: 4 bases; junction bases outside the gene matches: 8. The CDR3 consists of 15 residues. The CDR3 region is CASRPRGEGYNEQFF. Here the CDR3 DNA reads TGTGCCAGCAGGCCGCGGGGGGAGGGGTACAATGAGCAGTTCTTC.

The chain carries TRBV18 and TRBJ2-7; D uncertain. Trimming took 6 bases from V and 0 from J, leaving 6 bases between them. This CDR3 region has 12 residues. CDR1 is KGHSH, CDR2 LQKENI, per germline. The CDR3 DNA reads TGTGCCAGCTCTATGGGCTCCTACGAGCAGTACTTC. This encodes CASSMGSYEQYF.

The chain is built from TRBV7-2 and TRBJ2-2; the D gene is possibly TRBD2 (5 bases). Germline assignment: CDR1 SGHTA and CDR2 FQGNSA. The CDR3 is made up of 17 amino acids. V was pared by 5 bases and J by 3 bases, with 19 bases between. CDR3: CASSRNSVWADTGELFF. In DNA form, the CDR3 reads TGTGCCAGCAGCCGCAATAGCGTTTGGGCGGACACCGGGGAGCTGTTTTTT.

The chain employs TRBV23-1 and TRBJ1-6, with 7 bases identical to TRBD1. TRBV23-1 is noted as an ORF with a role that remains uncertain. The CDR3 is made up of 18 amino acids. Trimming cost V 5 bases and J 14 bases; bases outside gene matches: 24. The CDR3 here is CASSSGQDDPTVFRSLHF. CDR3 sequence (DNA): TGCGCCAGCAGTAGCGGACAGGACGACCCTACAGTCTTTCGATCCCTCCACTTT.